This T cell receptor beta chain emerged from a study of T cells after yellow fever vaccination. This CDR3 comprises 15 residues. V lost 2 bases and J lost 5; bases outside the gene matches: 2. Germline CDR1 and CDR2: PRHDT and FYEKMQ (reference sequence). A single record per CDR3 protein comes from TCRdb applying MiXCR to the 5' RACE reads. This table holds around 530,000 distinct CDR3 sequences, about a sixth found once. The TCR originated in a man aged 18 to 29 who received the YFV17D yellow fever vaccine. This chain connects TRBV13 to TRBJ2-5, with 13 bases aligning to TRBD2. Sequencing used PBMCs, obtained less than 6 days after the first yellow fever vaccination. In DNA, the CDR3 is TGTGCCAGCAGCTTAACTAGCGGGGGGGTGGAGACCCAGTACTTC. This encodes CASSLTSGGVETQYF.